The TCR beta chain under discussion was sequenced for a study of blood T cell repertoires in COVID-19. About the research overall: Samples came from the United States, Italy and Spain, spanning acute and convalescent COVID-19. PBMCs, B-cell-depleted T cells, or T cells provided the cDNA or gDNA that made up the material.

Germline CDR1 is MNHEY and CDR2 is SMNVEV (reference sequence). The CDR3 consists of 12 residues. V was trimmed by 6 bases and J by 8 bases, leaving 10 bases between them. Profiled with immunoSEQ multiplex PCR; TCRdb holds only in-frame clones, not every one. Here the sample spans 200,000 to 250,000 clones, less than 90% being singletons. This clone has more than one count but fewer than ten. Participants spanned ages about 18 to 100 years and resided in 24 US areas. Cohorts were based on clinical histories the participants reported. This clonotype originated in a woman in her thirties or forties who had recovered from COVID-19. Sequencing was done on a sample of PBMCs or T cells enriched from blood (not recorded which). The rearrangement uses TRBV27 and TRBJ1-4; possible D gene TRBD1, 5 bases. The CDR3 sequence: CASRGGEEKLFF. DNA for the CDR3: TGTGCCAGCAGAGGAGGGGAGGAAAAACTGTTTTTT.